These 23 T cell receptor beta chains came from one sample sequenced in a study of cytomegalovirus exposure and HLA in healthy donors. Profiled with immunoSEQ multiplex PCR; TCRdb holds only in-frame clones, not every one. The sample lists 100,000 to 150,000 clones; 75% to 90% were seen once. The sample consisted of PBMCs. Receptors were obtained from a woman younger than 30 in good health and CMV-seronegative.

The chain combines TRBV18 with TRBJ2-7; D call uncertain. V was pared by 3 bases and J by 6 bases, with 15 bases between. From germline, CDR1 is KGHSH and CDR2 LQKENI. CDR3 length equals 14 residues. The CDR3 here is CASSPPTSPREQYF. In DNA form, the CDR3 reads TGTGCCAGCTCACCGCCGACATCACCCCGCGAGCAGTACTTC.

The chain links TRBV4-1 to TRBJ2-7; D is perhaps TRBD1 (5 bases). The length of the CDR3 is 14 residues. Germline V gives CDR1 MGHRA, CDR2 YSYEKL. V was shortened by 1 base and J by 1 base, with 8 bases between the two germline ends. The CDR3 reads CASSQVRGSYEQYF. The CDR3 nucleotides are TGCGCCAGCAGCCAAGTAAGGGGTTCCTACGAGCAGTACTTC.

This chain uses TRBV2 with TRBJ1-6; D is unclear. The CDR3 spans 17 residues. Looked up from germline, CDR1 is SNHLY and CDR2 is FYNNEI. The ends were cut back, 6 bases at V and 0 bases at J, with 15 bases in the middle. CDR3 in DNA: TGTGCCAGCAGCCCGAGGGTAGGAAGCTCCTATAATTCACCCCTCCACTTT. Its translation: CASSPRVGSSYNSPLHF.

This chain connects TRBV7-8 to TRBJ1-5; 9 bases match TRBD1. The J segment lost 4 bases and the V segment lost 5 bases, leaving 12 bases of the junction unmatched. The CDR3 is 17 amino acids. Germline V gene lookup returns CDR1 SGHVS and CDR2 FQNEAQ. CDR3 in amino acids: CASSPLTGTGFNQPQHF. The CDR3 DNA follows: TGTGCCAGCAGCCCCTTAACCGGGACAGGGTTTAATCAGCCCCAGCATTTT.

V usage is TRBV5-1 and J usage is TRBJ2-7; 9 bases fit TRBD1. The CDR3 has 16 amino acids. J gave up 3 bases and V 2 bases, and 9 bases lay outside the gene matches. CDR1 and CDR2 (germline): SGHRS, YFSETQ. The CDR3 sequence: CASSFLAGTGLYEQYF. DNA for the CDR3: TGCGCCAGCAGCTTCCTGGCCGGGACAGGGCTCTACGAGCAGTACTTC.

The chain is built from TRBV9 and TRBJ2-5; D remains ambiguous. Germline V lookup: CDR1 SGDLS, CDR2 YYNGEE. The CDR3 has 13 amino acids. The ends were cut back, 3 bases at V and 1 base at J, with 7 bases in the middle. This CDR3 is CASSANGQETQYF. Written as DNA, the CDR3 is TGTGCCAGCAGCGCAAACGGCCAAGAGACCCAGTACTTC.

The chain uses TRBV11-2 and TRBJ1-1, with D unresolved. The CDR3 totals 13 residues. V was shortened by 8 bases and J by 1 base, with 11 bases between the two germline ends. The germline gives CDR1 SGHAT, CDR2 FQNNGV. This chain's CDR3 is CASLSMGNTEAFF. CDR3 DNA sequence: TGTGCCAGCCTTAGCATGGGGAACACTGAAGCTTTCTTT.

This clone was found a few times. The rearrangement joins TRBV18 to TRBJ1-2; D is ambiguous. This CDR3 is 11 amino acids long. V was shortened by 3 bases and J by 7 bases, with 6 bases between the two germline ends. Germline assignment: CDR1 KGHSH and CDR2 LQKENI. This CDR3 is CASSPMAGYTF. In nucleotides, the CDR3 is TGTGCCAGCTCACCCATGGCTGGCTACACCTTC.

The rearrangement joins TRBV5-6 to TRBJ2-2, with TRBD2 matching 8 bases. V lost 3 bases, J lost 4 bases, and 17 bases stayed unmatched. The V gene's germline CDR1 is SGHDT and CDR2 YYEEEE. CDR3 size: 19 residues. The chain's CDR3 is CASSSSHFSGGWGTGELFF. In DNA form, the CDR3 reads TGTGCCAGCAGCTCCAGCCACTTCAGCGGGGGATGGGGCACCGGGGAGCTGTTTTTT.

The chain couples TRBV5-5 to TRBJ1-5; D is ambiguous. Germline V gene sequence: CDR1 SGHKS, CDR2 YYEKEE (reference sequence). V was cut by 0 bases and J by 2 bases, with 18 bases left in between. The CDR3 sequence is 18 residues long. The CDR3 DNA is TGTGCCAGCAGCTTGGTAGATGCGGCCCCTTCGGGCAATCAGCCCCAGCATTTT. Protein: CASSLVDAAPSGNQPQHF.

The V gene is TRBV7-3, the J gene TRBJ2-1; the D gene is possibly TRBD1 (7 bases). The CDR3 is made up of 16 amino acids. With 2 bases removed from V and 6 bases from J, the gap between germline ends came to 17 bases. The germline V gene encodes CDR1 SGHTA and CDR2 FQGTGA. The DNA for the CDR3 is TGTGCCAGCAGCTTACAATCAGGGGGGCCAAGCAATGAGCAGTTCTTC. Amino acid sequence: CASSLQSGGPSNEQFF.

DNA of the CDR3: TGTGCCAGCAGTGACATTTCCGAGACCCAGTACTTC. Translation: CASSDISETQYF. V usage is TRBV25-1 and J usage is TRBJ2-5, with unresolved D. Looked up from germline, CDR1 is MGHDK and CDR2 is SYGVNS. This CDR3 contains 12 residues. Deletions cut 3 bases from V and 5 bases from J, with 7 bases between.

The J gene is TRBJ2-7, the V gene TRBV19; D might be TRBD2 (6 bases). There are 15 residues in the CDR3. Trimming pared 1 base from V and 2 bases from J, leaving 12 bases between. Germline V CDR1 and CDR2: LNHDA, SQIVND (reference sequence). The CDR3 coding sequence is TGTGCCAGTAGTATAGCGGGGACTGCTACCTACGAGCAGTACTTC. Translation gives CASSIAGTATYEQYF.

In regard to this clone: Its ends do not fully match the called genes, so a read error is possible. The V and J genes are TRBV7-7 and TRBJ1-4; D gene ambiguous. Germline V gives CDR1 SSHAT, CDR2 FNYEAQ (reference sequence). The CDR3 is made up of 18 amino acids. The CDR3 nucleotides are TGTGCTAGCAGCTTAGTGTGGCTCCACGAGGTGGCTAAGGAAAAACTGTTTTTT. Its protein is CASSLVWLHEVAKEKLFF.

This chain connects TRBV27 to TRBJ1-1, with no clear D. Trimming cost V 7 bases and J 0 bases, with 18 bases left between them. The CDR3 is made up of 16 amino acids. Germline CDR1 is MNHEY and CDR2 is SMNVEV (reference sequence). The CDR3 sequence is CASTLRGAMMNTEAFF. As DNA, the CDR3 is TGTGCCAGCACACTCCGGGGAGCGATGATGAACACTGAAGCTTTCTTT.

The chain is built from TRBV4-1 and TRBJ2-1; 10 positions match TRBD1. The V gene end was trimmed by 3 bases and the J gene end by 3 bases; junction bases not matched to a gene: 8. This CDR3 has 17 residues. Germline lookup yields CDR1 MGHRA and CDR2 YSYEKL. This CDR3 reads CASSQRRDRGNYNEQFF. The CDR3 DNA sequence: TGCGCCAGCAGCCAGAGACGGGACAGGGGTAACTACAATGAGCAGTTCTTC.

The chain couples TRBV18 to TRBJ2-7; TRBD1 is a possible D gene (6 bases). This CDR3 comprises 13 residues. Trimming stripped 3 bases from V and 6 bases from J, with 12 bases between. Germline V gives CDR1 KGHSH, CDR2 LQKENI. In nucleotides, the CDR3 is TGTGCCAGCTCACCCAGGGGTACAGGCGAGCAGTACTTC. It codes for CASSPRGTGEQYF.

V is TRBV6-6 and J is TRBJ1-2, with a weak D call TRBD1 (6 bases). Trimming cost V 11 bases and J 5 bases, with 18 bases left between them. The germline V gene has CDR1 MNHNY and CDR2 SVGAGI (reference sequence). The CDR3 runs 13 residues. The DNA for the CDR3 is TGTGCCGGCGCCCCGACAGGAAGGTATGGCTACACCTTC. Its protein is CAGAPTGRYGYTF.

This chain links TRBV5-6 with TRBJ1-5, with D possibly TRBD1 on 5 matching bases. The CDR3 runs 16 residues. Germline CDR1 is SGHDT and CDR2 is YYEEEE. Between the trimmed V and J ends, which lost 4 bases and 0 bases, there was a span of 14 bases. This chain's CDR3 is CASSGPGRGSNQPQHF. The DNA for the CDR3 is TGTGCCAGCAGCGGGCCAGGGCGGGGTAGCAATCAGCCCCAGCATTTT.

This clone was seen repeatedly, ten times or more. The chain uses TRBV10-1 and TRBJ2-7; 7 nucleotides match TRBD1. V lost 8 bases to trimming and J lost 5 bases; unmatched junction nucleotides: 15. Germline assignment: CDR1 WNHNN and CDR2 SYGVQD (reference sequence). The CDR3 has 15 amino acids. The CDR3 DNA follows: TGCGCCAGCCTGGTTTGGGCAGGGGGACCCCACGAGCAGTACTTC. Its translation is CASLVWAGGPHEQYF.

The V and J genes are TRBV7-3 and TRBJ2-3; no definite D call. The CDR3 covers 12 residues. The germline V and J ends were trimmed by 5 bases and 14 bases, with 17 bases remaining between them. The germline gives CDR1 SGHTA, CDR2 FQGTGA. This CDR3 reads CASSDGGAGPYF. CDR3 coding DNA: TGTGCCAGCAGCGACGGTGGCGCAGGTCCGTATTTT.

Comment on this clone: Distinct nucleotide sequences in the sample also encode this CDR3. The chain has TRBV5-1 and TRBJ2-2, with D possibly matching TRBD1 (6 bases). The V and J ends lost 4 bases and 12 bases respectively, with 16 bases between them. CDR1 and CDR2 from the germline V gene are SGHRS and YFSETQ. The CDR3 spans 13 residues. The CDR3 coding sequence is TGCGCCAGCAGCCAGGGCTCAGGGGCCCAGCTGTTTTTT. Amino acid sequence: CASSQGSGAQLFF.

The chain couples TRBV6-5 to TRBJ2-7; 8 nucleotides line up with TRBD1. The CDR3 extends over 14 amino acids. The germline V gene has CDR1 MNHEY and CDR2 SVGAGI. V lost 6 bases, J lost 1 base, and 5 bases stayed unmatched. CDR3 loop: CASRRDRFSYEQYF. CDR3 sequence (DNA): TGTGCCAGCAGGAGGGACAGGTTTTCCTACGAGCAGTACTTC.